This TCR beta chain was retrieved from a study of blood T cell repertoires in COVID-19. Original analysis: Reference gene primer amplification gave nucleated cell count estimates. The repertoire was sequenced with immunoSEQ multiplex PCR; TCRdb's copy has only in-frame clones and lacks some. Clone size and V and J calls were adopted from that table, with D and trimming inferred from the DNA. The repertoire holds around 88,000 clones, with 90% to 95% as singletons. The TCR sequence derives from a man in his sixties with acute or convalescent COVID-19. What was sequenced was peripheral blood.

CDR3 coding DNA: TGTGCCAGCAACTCCGGGACTAGCATGAAGTTCTTC. It is translated as CASNSGTSMKFF. The chain carries TRBV3-1 (or the pseudogene TRBV3-2) and TRBJ2-1; TRBD2 matches at 9 bases. V trimming: 7 bases; J trimming: 14 bases; junction bases outside the gene matches: 9. The CDR3 is 12 residues long. Per germline, CDR1 LGHDT and CDR2 YNNKEL (reference sequence).